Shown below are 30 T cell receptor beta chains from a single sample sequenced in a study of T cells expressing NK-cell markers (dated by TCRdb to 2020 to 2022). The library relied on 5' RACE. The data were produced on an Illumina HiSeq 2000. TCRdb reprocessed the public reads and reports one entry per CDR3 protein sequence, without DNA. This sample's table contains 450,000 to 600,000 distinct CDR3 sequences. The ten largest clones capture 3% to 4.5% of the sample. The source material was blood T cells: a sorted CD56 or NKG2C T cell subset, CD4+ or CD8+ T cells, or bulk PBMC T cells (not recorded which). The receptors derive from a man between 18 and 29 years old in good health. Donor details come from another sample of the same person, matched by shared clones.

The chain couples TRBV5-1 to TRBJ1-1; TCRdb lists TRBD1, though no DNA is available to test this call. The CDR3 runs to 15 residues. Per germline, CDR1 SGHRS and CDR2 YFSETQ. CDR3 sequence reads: CASRDRGLVNTEAFF.

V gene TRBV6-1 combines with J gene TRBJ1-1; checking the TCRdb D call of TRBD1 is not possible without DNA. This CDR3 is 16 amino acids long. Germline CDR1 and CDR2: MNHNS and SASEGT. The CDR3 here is CASSLQRAPMNTEAFF.

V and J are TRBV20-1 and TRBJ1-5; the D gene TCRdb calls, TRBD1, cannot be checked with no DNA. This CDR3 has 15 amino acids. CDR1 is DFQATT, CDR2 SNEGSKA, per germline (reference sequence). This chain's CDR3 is CSARSLQDSNQPQHF.

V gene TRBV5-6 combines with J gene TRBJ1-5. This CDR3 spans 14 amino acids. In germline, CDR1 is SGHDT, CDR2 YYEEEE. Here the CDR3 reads CASSLVSGNQPQHF. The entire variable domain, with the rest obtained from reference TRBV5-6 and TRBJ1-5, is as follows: DAGVTQSPTHLIKTRGQQVTLRCSPKSGHDTVSWYQQALGQGPQFIFQYYEEEERQRGNFPDRFSGHQFPNYSSELNVNALLLGDSALYLCASSLVSGNQPQHFGDGTRLSIL.

The CDR3 reads CSGTAGWYQETQYF. The chain uses TRBV29-1 and TRBJ2-5. CDR3 length equals 14 residues. The germline V gene encodes CDR1 SQVTM and CDR2 ANQGSEA.

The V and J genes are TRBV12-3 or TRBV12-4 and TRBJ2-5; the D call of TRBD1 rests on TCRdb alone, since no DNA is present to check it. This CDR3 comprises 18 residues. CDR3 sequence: CASSFFHGGGMGQETQYF.

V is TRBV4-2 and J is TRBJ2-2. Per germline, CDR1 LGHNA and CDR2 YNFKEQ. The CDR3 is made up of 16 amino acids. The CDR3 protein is CASSQEPQADTGELFF.

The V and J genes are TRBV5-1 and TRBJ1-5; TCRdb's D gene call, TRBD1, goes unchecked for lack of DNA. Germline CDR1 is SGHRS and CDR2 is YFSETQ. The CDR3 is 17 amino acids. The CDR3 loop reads CASSAIPRDRGNQPQHF.

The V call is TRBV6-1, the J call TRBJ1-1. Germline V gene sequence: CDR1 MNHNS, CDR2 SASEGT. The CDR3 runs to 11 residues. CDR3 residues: CASQQAGRAFF.

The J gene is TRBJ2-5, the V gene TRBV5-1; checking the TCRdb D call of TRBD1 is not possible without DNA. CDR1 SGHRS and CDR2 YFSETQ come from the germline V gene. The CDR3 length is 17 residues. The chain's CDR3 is CASSRWPGSRRQETQYF.

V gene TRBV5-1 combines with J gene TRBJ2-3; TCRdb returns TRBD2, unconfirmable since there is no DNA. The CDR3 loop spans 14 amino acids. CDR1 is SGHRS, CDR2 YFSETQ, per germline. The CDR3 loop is CATGGGLSTDTQYF.

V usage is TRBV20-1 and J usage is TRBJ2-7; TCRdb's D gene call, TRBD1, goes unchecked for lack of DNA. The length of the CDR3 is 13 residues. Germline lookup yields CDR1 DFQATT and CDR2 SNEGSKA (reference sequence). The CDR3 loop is CSAGPGSGGEQYF.

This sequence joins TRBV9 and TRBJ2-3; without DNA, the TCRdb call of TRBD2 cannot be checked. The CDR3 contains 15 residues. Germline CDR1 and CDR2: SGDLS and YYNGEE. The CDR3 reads CASSATAGATDTQYF.

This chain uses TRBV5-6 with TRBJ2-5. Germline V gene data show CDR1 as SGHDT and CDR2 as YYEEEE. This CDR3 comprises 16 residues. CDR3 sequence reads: CASSLPTRESTETQYF.

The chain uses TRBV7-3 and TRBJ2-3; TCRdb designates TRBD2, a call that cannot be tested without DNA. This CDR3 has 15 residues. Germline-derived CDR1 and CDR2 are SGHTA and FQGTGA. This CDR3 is CASAGGLEEADTQYF. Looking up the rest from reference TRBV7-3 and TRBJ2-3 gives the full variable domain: GAGVSQTPSNKVTEKGKYVELRCDPISGHTALYWYRQSLGQGPEFLIYFQGTGAADDSGLPNDRFFAVRPEGSVSTLKIQRTERGDSAVYLCASAGGLEEADTQYFGPGTRLTVL.

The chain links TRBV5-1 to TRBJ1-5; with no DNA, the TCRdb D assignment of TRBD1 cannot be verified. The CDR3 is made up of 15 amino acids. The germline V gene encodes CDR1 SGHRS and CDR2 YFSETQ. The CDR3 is CASSSADRGNQPQHF.

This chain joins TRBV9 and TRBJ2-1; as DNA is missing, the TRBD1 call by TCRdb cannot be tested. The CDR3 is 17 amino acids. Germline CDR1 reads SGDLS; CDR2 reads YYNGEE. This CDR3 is CASSVGAHRGGGDEQFF.

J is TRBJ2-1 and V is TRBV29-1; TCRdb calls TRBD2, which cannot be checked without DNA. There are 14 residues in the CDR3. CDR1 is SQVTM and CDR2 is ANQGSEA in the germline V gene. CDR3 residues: CSVPPPSVWNEQFF.

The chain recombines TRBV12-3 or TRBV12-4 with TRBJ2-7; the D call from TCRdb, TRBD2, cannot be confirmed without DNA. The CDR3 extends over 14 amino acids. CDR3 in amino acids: CASRRAGESYEQYF.

The CDR3 region is CASSPTGGYNISSYNEQFF. This chain links TRBV5-6 with TRBJ2-1; absent DNA, TCRdb's TRBD1 call cannot be checked. The CDR3 has 19 amino acids. The germline V gene encodes CDR1 SGHDT and CDR2 YYEEEE.

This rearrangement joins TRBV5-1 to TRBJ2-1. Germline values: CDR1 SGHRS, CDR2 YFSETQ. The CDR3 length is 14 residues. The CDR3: CASSPDISYNEQFF.

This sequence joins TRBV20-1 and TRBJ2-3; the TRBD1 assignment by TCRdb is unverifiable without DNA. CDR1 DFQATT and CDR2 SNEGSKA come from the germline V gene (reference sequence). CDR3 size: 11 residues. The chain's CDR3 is CSAGTWDTQYF.

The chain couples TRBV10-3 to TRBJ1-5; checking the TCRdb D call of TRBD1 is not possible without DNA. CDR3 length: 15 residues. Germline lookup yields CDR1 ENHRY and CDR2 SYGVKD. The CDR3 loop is CAISDLGTGNQPQHF.

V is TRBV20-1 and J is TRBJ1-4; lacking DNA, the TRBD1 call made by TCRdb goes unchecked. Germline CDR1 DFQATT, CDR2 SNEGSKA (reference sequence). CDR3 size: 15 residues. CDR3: CSARDAGSGGEKLFF.

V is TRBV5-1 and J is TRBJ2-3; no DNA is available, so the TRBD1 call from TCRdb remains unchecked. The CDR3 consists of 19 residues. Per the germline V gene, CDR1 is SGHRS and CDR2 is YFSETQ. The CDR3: CASSIRGIQARLSTDTQYF.

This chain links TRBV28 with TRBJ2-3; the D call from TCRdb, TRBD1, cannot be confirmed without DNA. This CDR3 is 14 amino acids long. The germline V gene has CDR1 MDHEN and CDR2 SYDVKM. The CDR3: CASKGAQPTDTQYF. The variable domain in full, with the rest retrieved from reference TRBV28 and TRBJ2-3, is DVKVTQSSRYLVKRTGEKVFLECVQDMDHENMFWYRQDPGLGLRLIYFSYDVKMKEKGDIPEGYSVSREKKERFSLILESASTNQTSMYLCASKGAQPTDTQYFGPGTRLTVL.

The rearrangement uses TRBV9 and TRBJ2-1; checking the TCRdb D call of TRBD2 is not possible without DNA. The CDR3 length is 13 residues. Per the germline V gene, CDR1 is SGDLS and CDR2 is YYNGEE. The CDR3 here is CASSQTSSREQFF.

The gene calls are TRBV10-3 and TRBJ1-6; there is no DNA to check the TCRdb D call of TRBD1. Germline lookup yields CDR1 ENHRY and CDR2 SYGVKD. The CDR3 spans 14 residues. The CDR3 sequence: CASDPGTENSPLHF.

The CDR3 sequence: CATKVGPKNIQYF. The rearrangement uses TRBV6-1 and TRBJ2-4. The germline V gene has CDR1 MNHNS and CDR2 SASEGT. CDR3 size: 13 residues.

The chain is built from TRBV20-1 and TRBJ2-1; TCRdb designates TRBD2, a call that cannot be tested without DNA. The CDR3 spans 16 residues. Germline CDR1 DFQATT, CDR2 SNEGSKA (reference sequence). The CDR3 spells CSARDRGSGSQDEQFF.